This is a list of T cell receptor beta chains from one sample in a study of neurological immune-mediated disorders. TCRdb re-called the 5' RACE reads through MiXCR, storing one row per CDR3 protein. The sample has about 33,000 distinct CDR3 sequences; less than 1.6% are singletons. The source material was PBMCs. Receptors were obtained from a woman younger than 45 with multiple sclerosis. Each CDR3 is given with its conserved first and last residue. The D gene is left open where the match is weak. Clone size is given for some rows only: seen once, a few or many times, or a class if the clone is expanded.

>TRBJ1-2|many|TRBD1|TRBV7-3
CASSRGGQGYGYTF
TGTGCCAGCAGTCGGGGGGGACAGGGCTATGGCTACACCTTC
>TRBJ2-5|many|-|TRBV6-2/TRBV6-3
CASNNGVYQETQYF
TGTGCCAGCAACAATGGGGTGTACCAAGAGACCCAGTACTTC
>TRBJ1-2|many|-|TRBV12-3/TRBV12-4
CASSPQANYGYTF
TGTGCCAGCAGTCCGCAGGCTAACTATGGCTACACCTTC
>TRBJ2-7|many|-|TRBV4-1
CASSLVYSGATGEQYF
TGCGCCAGCAGCCTAGTGTACTCAGGGGCGACGGGGGAGCAGTACTTC
>TRBJ2-6|many|-|TRBV12-3/TRBV12-4
CASSVVSGANVLTF
TGTGCCAGCAGCGTGGTATCTGGGGCCAACGTCCTGACTTTC
>TRBJ2-4|many|-|TRBV7-9
CASSSQGNIQYF
TGTGCCAGCAGCTCGCAGGGGAACATTCAGTACTTC
>TRBJ1-6|-|TRBD1|TRBV4-1
CASSQDDRDHSPLHF
TGCGCCAGCAGCCAAGACGACAGGGACCATTCACCCCTCCACTTT
>TRBJ2-7|many|-|TRBV20-1
CSARDPGVGYEQYF
TGCAGTGCTAGAGATCCGGGGGTAGGGTACGAGCAGTACTTC
>TRBJ2-1|many|-|TRBV7-9
CASSPPVWNEQFF
TGTGCCAGCAGCCCCCCGGTTTGGAATGAGCAGTTCTTC
>TRBJ1-1|many|-|TRBV7-2
CASSSYRNTEAFF
TGTGCCAGCAGCTCGTACAGGAACACTGAAGCTTTCTTT
>TRBJ1-1|many|-|TRBV5-1
CASSLDRRGGNTEAFF
TGCGCCAGCAGCTTGGACAGAAGGGGGGGGAACACTGAAGCTTTCTTT
>TRBJ2-3|many|-|TRBV9
CASSVASLQTDTQYF
TGTGCCAGCAGCGTAGCTTCTCTTCAGACAGATACGCAGTATTTT
>TRBJ1-1|many|TRBD1|TRBV29-1
CSARQGAGTEAFF
TGCAGCGCACGGCAGGGGGCAGGGACTGAAGCTTTCTTT
>TRBJ2-1|few|-|TRBV7-6
CASSLAGGLRNEQFF
TGTGCCAGCAGCTTAGCAGGCGGACTGAGGAATGAGCAGTTCTTC
>TRBJ2-7|many|-|TRBV10-3
CAISEPQGPSYEQYF
TGTGCCATCAGTGAGCCGCAGGGCCCGTCCTACGAGCAGTACTTC
>TRBJ1-1|many|-|TRBV2
CASRGQGTAEAFF
TGTGCCAGCCGGGGGCAGGGTACAGCTGAAGCTTTCTTT
>TRBJ2-5|many|-|TRBV20-1
CSAPEQGRLQETQYF
TGCAGTGCTCCGGAACAGGGGAGGCTCCAAGAGACCCAGTACTTC
>TRBJ1-6|many|-|TRBV7-6
CASSLDFRGLDSTLNF
TGTGCCAGCAGCTTAGACTTCAGGGGTCTCGATTCAACCCTCAACTTT
>TRBJ1-3|many|-|TRBV4-2
CASSPAQDSRGNTIYF
TGTGCCAGCAGCCCTGCCCAGGATTCACGTGGAAACACCATATATTTT
>TRBJ2-5|many|TRBD2|TRBV6-1
CASSRIPGLPLQETQYF
TGTGCCAGCAGCCGTATCCCGGGACTACCTCTACAAGAGACCCAGTACTTC
>TRBJ1-1|many|-|TRBV6-2/TRBV6-3
CASSYIAGTEAFF
TGTGCCAGCAGTTACATAGCAGGCACTGAAGCTTTCTTT
>TRBJ1-6|many|TRBD1|TRBV3-1
CASSPGTGDAPLHF
TGTGCCAGCAGCCCCGGGACAGGGGATGCACCCCTCCACTTT
>TRBJ2-3|many|-|TRBV7-2
CASSLGGGADTQYF
TGTGCCAGCAGCTTAGGAGGGGGGGCAGATACGCAGTATTTT
>TRBJ1-1|many|-|TRBV29-1
CSSYGGRTEAFF
TGCAGCTCTTACGGGGGGAGGACTGAAGCTTTCTTT
>TRBJ2-4|many|TRBD1|TRBV7-2
CASSARTGERNIQYF
TGTGCCAGCAGCGCCCGGACAGGGGAAAGAAACATTCAGTACTTC
>TRBJ1-2|many|-|TRBV27
CASSSRWDTINYGYTF
TGTGCCAGCAGTTCTCGTTGGGACACCATCAACTATGGCTACACCTTC
>TRBJ1-1|many|-|TRBV5-1
CASSLGVTANTEAFF
TGCGCCAGCAGCTTGGGTGTAACAGCGAACACTGAAGCTTTCTTT
>TRBJ2-1|many|TRBD2|TRBV20-1
CSARTLAGGYEQFF
TGCAGTGCTAGAACACTAGCGGGGGGATATGAGCAGTTCTTC
>TRBJ2-7|many|-|TRBV5-1
CASSLDRDPLRCEQYF
TGCGCCAGCAGCTTGGACAGGGACCCCTTACGTTGCGAGCAGTACTTC
>TRBJ2-2|many|-|TRBV20-1
CSARRTGNTGELFF
TGCAGTGCTAGGAGGACGGGAAACACCGGGGAGCTGTTTTTT
>TRBJ2-3|many|-|TRBV7-9
CASSLGGGATDTQYF
TGTGCCAGCAGCTTAGGAGGGGGAGCCACAGATACGCAGTATTTT
>TRBJ2-7|many|-|TRBV2
CATKVSMGYEQYF
TGTGCCACCAAAGTCTCGATGGGCTACGAGCAGTACTTC
>TRBJ2-6|many|-|TRBV24-1
CATSGHSGANVLTF
TGTGCCACCAGTGGCCACTCTGGGGCCAACGTCCTGACTTTC
>TRBJ2-5|many|-|TRBV6-2/TRBV6-3
CASSRGGIQETQYF
TGTGCCAGCAGCCGCGGCGGTATCCAAGAGACCCAGTACTTC
>TRBJ2-7|many|-|TRBV12-3/TRBV12-4
CASSLTHDSYEQYF
TGTGCCAGCAGTTTAACCCACGACTCCTACGAGCAGTACTTC
>TRBJ2-6|many|TRBD1|TRBV10-3
CAIRGTDRGGANVLTF
TGTGCCATCAGGGGGACCGACAGGGGTGGGGCCAACGTCCTGACTTTC
>TRBJ2-1|many|-|TRBV24-1
CATSDRGFKFF
TGTGCCACCAGTGATAGGGGATTTAAGTTCTTC
>TRBJ1-6|many|-|TRBV28
CASSLSGGVTNSPLHF
TGTGCCAGCAGTTTATCCGGGGGGGTAACTAATTCACCCCTCCACTTT
>TRBJ1-6|many|-|TRBV15
CATSRSSYNSPLHF
TGTGCCACCAGCAGGAGCTCCTATAATTCACCCCTCCACTTT